A single TCR beta chain is shown here with its context. Its target is not known. The data derive from a study of graft-versus-host responses after intestinal transplantation. Study results and caveats: GvH clone levels peaked in circulation, and this peak was associated with early post-transplant HvG declines. Within the allografts of patients who had graft-donor T cell macrochimerism, graft-versus-host to host-versus-graft clonal ratios were high.

The CDR3 sequence is 14 residues long. J lost 7 bases, V lost 5 bases, and 8 bases had no gene match. The germline V gene encodes CDR1 ENHRY and CDR2 SYGVKD. The method was immunoSEQ multiplex PCR; TCRdb's version includes in-frame clones alone and lacks a portion of them. The sample carries 89,000 or so clones, around 80% recorded once. Sequenced here: unstimulated CD4+ T cells sorted from spleen or lymph node cells, sampled before intestinal transplant. The sequence came from a human donor who received an intestinal transplant. The V call is TRBV10-3, the J call TRBJ1-5; 7 nucleotides line up with TRBD1. The CDR3 region is CAISITGVEQPQHF. CDR3 bases: TGTGCCATCAGTATTACAGGGGTGGAACAGCCCCAGCATTTT.